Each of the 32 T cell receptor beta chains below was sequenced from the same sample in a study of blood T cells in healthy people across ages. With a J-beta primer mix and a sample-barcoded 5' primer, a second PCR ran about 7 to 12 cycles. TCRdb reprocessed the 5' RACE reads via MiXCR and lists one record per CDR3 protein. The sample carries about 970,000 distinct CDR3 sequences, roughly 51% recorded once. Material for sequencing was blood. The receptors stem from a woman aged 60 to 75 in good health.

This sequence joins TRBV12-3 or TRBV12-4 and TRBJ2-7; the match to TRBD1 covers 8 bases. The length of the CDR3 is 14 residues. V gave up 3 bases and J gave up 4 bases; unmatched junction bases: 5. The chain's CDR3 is CASSFGTGQYEQYF. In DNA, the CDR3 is TGTGCCAGCAGTTTCGGGACAGGCCAGTACGAGCAGTACTTC.

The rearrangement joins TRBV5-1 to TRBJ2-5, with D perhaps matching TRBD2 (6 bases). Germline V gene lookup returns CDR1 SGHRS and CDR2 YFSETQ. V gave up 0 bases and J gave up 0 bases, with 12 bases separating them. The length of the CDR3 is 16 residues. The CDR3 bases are TGCGCCAGCAGCTTGGGTGCGGGAACCTACCAAGAGACCCAGTACTTC. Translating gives CASSLGAGTYQETQYF.

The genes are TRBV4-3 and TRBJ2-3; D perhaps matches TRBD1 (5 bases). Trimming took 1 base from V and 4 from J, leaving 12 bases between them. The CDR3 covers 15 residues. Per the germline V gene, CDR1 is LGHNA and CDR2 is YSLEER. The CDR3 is CASSQADRRADTQYF. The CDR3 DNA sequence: TGCGCCAGCAGCCAAGCCGACAGACGGGCAGATACGCAGTATTTT.

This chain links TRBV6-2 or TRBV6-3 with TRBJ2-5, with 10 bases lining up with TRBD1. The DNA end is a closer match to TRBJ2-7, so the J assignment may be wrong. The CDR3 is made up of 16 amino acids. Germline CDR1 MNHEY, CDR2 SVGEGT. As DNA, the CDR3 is TGTGCCAGCAGTCCGGCCGGACAGGGGGGTATCTACGAGCAGTACTTC. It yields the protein CASSPAGQGGIYEQYF.

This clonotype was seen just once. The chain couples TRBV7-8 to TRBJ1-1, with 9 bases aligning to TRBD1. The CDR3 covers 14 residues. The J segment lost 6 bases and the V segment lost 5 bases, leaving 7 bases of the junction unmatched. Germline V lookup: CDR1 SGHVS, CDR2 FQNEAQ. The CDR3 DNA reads TGTGCCAGCAGCCCGGACAGGGGATTCGCTGAAGCTTTCTTT. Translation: CASSPDRGFAEAFF.

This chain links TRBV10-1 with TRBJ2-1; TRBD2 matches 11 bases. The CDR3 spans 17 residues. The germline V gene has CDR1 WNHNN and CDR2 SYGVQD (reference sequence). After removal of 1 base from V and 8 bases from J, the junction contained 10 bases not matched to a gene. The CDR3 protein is CASSELVTSGKGYEQFF. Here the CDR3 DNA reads TGCGCCAGCAGTGAGTTGGTGACTAGCGGGAAGGGGTATGAGCAGTTCTTC.

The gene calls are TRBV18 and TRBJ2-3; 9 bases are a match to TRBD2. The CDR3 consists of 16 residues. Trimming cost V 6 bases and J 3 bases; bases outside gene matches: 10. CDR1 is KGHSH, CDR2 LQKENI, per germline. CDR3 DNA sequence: TGTGCCAGCTCTCTGACTAGCGGAGGGGTAACAGATACGCAGTATTTT. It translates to CASSLTSGGVTDTQYF.

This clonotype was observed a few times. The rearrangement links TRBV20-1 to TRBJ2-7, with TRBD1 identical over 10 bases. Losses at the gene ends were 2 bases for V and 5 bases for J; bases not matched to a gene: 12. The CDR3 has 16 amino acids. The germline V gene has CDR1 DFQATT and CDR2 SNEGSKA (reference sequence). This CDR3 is CSARHRDRGFLDEQYF. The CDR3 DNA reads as TGCAGTGCTAGACACCGGGACAGGGGATTTCTTGACGAGCAGTACTTC.

The CDR3 nucleotides read TGTGCCAGCAGCCAGCAATCAGGTCAGCCCCAGCATTTT. Its protein product is CASSQQSGQPQHF. This rearrangement joins TRBV14 to TRBJ1-5; D remains ambiguous. Trimming removed 3 bases at V and 6 bases at J, with 9 bases between. The CDR3 is 13 residues long. Germline V CDR1 and CDR2: SGHDN, FVKESK.

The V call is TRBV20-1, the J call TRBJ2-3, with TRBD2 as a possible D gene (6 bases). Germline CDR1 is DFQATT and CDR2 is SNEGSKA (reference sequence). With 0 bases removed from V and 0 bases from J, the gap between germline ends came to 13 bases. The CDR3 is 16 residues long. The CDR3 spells CSARDHGRISTDTQYF. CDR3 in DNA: TGCAGTGCTAGAGATCATGGGAGGATTAGCACAGATACGCAGTATTTT.

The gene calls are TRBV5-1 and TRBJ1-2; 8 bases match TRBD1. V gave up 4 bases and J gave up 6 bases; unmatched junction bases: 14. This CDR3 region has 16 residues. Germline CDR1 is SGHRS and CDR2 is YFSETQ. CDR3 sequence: CASSPSAGQGPDGYTF. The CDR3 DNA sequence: TGCGCCAGCAGCCCGAGCGCCGGACAGGGTCCAGATGGCTACACCTTC.

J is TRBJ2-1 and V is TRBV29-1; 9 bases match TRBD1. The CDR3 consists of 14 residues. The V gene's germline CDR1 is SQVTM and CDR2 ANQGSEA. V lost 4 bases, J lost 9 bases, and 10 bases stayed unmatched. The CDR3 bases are TGCAGCGTTGCTGACCGGGGACAGGGACGTGAGCAGTTCTTC. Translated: CSVADRGQGREQFF.

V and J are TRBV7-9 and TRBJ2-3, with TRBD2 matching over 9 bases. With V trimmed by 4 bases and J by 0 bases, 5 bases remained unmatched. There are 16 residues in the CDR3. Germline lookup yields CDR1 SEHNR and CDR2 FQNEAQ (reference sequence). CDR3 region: CASSSRLAASTDTQYF. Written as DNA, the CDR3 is TGTGCCAGCAGCTCGCGACTAGCGGCTAGCACAGATACGCAGTATTTT.

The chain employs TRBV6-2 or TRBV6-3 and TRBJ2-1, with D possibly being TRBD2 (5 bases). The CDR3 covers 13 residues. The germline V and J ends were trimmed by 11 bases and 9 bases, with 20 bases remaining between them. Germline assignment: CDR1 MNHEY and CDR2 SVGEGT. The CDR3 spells CACSRSVLGEQFF. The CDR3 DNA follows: TGTGCCTGCTCCCGGTCAGTACTAGGTGAGCAGTTCTTC.

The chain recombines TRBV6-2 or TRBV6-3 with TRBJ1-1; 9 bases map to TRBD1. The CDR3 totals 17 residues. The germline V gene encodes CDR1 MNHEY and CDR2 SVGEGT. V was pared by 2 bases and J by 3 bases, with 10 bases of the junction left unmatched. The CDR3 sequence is CASSYAPGQGSDTEAFF. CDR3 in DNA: TGTGCCAGCAGTTACGCTCCGGGACAGGGATCGGACACTGAAGCTTTCTTT.

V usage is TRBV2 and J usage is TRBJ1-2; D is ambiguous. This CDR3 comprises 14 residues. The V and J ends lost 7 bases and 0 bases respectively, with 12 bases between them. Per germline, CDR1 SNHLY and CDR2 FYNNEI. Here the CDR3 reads CASNQLEANYGYTF. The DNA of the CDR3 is TGTGCCAGCAACCAGTTAGAAGCTAACTATGGCTACACCTTC.

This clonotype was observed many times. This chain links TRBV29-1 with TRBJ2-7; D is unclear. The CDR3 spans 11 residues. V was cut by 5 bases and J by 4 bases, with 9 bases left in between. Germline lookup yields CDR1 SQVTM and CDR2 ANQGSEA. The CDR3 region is CSVPDSYEQYF. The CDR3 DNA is TGCAGCGTTCCAGACTCGTACGAGCAGTACTTC.

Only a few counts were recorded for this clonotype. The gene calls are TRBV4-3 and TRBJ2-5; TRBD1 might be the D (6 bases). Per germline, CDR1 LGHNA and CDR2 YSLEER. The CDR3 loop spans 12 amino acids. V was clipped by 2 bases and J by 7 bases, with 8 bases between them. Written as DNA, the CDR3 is TGCGCCAGCAGCCAAAGAGGGGGGACCCAGTACTTC. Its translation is CASSQRGGTQYF.

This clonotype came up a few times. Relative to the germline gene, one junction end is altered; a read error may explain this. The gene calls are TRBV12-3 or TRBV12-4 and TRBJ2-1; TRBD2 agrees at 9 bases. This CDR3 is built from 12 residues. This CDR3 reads CASSLAGSEQFF. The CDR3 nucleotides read TGTGCCAGCAGTCTAGCGGGAAGTGAGCAGTTCTTC.

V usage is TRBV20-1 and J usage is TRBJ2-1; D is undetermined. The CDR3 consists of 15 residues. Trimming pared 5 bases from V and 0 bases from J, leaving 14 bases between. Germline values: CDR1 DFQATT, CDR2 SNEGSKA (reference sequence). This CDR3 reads CSADRARSSYNEQFF. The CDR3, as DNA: TGCAGTGCTGACCGGGCGAGGAGCTCCTACAATGAGCAGTTCTTC.

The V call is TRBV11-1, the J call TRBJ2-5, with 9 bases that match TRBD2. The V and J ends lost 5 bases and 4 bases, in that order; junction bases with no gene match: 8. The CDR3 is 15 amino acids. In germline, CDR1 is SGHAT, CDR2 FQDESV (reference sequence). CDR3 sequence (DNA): TGTGCCAGCAGCGCCGGTCTAGCGGGACGAGAGACCCAGTACTTC. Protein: CASSAGLAGRETQYF.

The CDR3 loop reads CASSPPREHEQYF. CDR3 sequence (DNA): TGTGCCAGCAGCCCTCCCAGGGAACACGAGCAGTACTTC. V and J are TRBV7-9 and TRBJ2-7; perhaps TRBD1 as D (5 bases). The germline V and J ends were trimmed by 5 bases and 5 bases, with 13 bases remaining between them. In germline, CDR1 is SEHNR, CDR2 FQNEAQ (reference sequence). The CDR3 totals 13 residues.

The CDR3 loop reads CAWLHRDRSNEQFF. The CDR3 DNA reads as TGTGCCTGGCTGCATAGGGACAGAAGCAATGAGCAGTTCTTC. V is TRBV30 and J is TRBJ2-1; 7 positions agree with TRBD1. This CDR3 region has 14 residues. Looked up from germline, CDR1 is GTSNPN and CDR2 is SVGIG (reference sequence). V lost 5 bases, J lost 6 bases, and 10 bases stayed unmatched.

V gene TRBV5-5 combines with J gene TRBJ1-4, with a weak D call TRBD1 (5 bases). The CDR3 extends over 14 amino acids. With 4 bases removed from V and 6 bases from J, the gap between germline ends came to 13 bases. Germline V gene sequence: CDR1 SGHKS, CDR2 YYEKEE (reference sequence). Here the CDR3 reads CASSPGPLDEKLFF. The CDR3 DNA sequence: TGTGCCAGCAGCCCGGGACCCCTGGATGAAAAACTGTTTTTT.

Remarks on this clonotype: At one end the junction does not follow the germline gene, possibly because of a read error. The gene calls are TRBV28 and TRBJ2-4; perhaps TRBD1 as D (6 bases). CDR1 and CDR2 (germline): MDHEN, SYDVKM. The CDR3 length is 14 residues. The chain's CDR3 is CASSLRQAKNIRYF. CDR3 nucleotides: TGTGCCAGCAGTTTAAGACAGGCCAAAAACATTCGGTACTTC.

The CDR3 coding sequence is TGTGCCAGCAGTTTAGTGGACGCCTACGAGCAGTACTTC. Its protein product is CASSLVDAYEQYF. The V call is TRBV28, the J call TRBJ2-7, with D unresolved. This CDR3 is 13 amino acids long. The germline gives CDR1 MDHEN, CDR2 SYDVKM. Trimming removed 2 bases from V and 2 bases from J, with 7 bases in between.

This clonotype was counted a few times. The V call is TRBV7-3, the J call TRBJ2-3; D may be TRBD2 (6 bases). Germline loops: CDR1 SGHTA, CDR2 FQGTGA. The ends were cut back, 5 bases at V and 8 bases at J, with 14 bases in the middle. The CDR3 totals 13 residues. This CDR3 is CASSPTSRGTQYF. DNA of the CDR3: TGTGCCAGCAGCCCGACTAGTCGGGGTACGCAGTATTTT.

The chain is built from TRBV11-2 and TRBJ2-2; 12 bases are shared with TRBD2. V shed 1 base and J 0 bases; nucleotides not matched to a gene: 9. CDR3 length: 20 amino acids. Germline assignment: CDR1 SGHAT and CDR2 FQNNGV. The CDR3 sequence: CASSLGALAGGRTNTGELFF. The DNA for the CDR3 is TGTGCCAGCAGCTTAGGCGCCCTAGCGGGAGGGAGAACGAACACCGGGGAGCTGTTTTTT.

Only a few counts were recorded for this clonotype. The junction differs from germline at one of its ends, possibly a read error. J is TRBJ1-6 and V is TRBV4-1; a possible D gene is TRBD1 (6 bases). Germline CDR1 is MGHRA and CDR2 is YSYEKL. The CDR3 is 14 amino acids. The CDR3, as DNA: TGCGCCAGCAGCCAAACCAGGGGTTCTTCACCCCCCCACTTT. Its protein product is CASSQTRGSSPPHF.

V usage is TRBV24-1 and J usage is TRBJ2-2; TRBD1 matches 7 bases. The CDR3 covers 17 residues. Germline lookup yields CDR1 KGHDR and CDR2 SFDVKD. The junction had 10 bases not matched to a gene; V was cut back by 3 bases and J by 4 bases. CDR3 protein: CATSDLPTTGTTGELFF. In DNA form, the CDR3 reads TGTGCCACCAGTGATCTCCCAACGACAGGGACCACCGGGGAGCTGTTTTTT.

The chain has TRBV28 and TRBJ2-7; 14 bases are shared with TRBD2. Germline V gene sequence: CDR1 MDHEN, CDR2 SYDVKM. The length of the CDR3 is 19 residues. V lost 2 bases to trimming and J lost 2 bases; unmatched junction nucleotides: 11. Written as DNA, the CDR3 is TGTGCCAGCAGTTTAAAATTACGACTAGCGGGAGGGTTAGCCTACGAGCAGTACTTC. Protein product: CASSLKLRLAGGLAYEQYF.

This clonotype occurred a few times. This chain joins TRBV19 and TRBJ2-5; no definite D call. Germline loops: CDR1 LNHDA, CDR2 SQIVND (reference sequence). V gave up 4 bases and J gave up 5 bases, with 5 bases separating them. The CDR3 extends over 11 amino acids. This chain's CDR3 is CASSNVETQYF. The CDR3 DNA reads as TGTGCCAGTAGTAATGTTGAGACCCAGTACTTC.